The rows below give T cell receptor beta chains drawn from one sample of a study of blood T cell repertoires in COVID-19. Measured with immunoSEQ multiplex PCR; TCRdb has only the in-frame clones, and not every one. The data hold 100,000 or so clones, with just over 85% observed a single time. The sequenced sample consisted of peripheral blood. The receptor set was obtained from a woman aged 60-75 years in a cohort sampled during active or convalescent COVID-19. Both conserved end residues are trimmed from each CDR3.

CDR3: ASSFSSGSYNEQF
V: TRBV7-2

CDR3: AWSPGGGNQPQH
V: TRBV30

CDR3: ATSDNREPDTQY
V: TRBV24-1

CDR3: ASSLTGGQLNTEAF
V: TRBV5-1

CDR3: ASSPLTSGRAEQF
V: TRBV3-1/TRBV3-2

CDR3: ASSRGDTYEQY
V: TRBV19

CDR3: ASSLEAHVYEQY
V: TRBV5-4

CDR3: ASSQVAGTGGYT
V: TRBV3-1/TRBV3-2

CDR3: ASSSDREGKLF
V: TRBV7-3

CDR3: ASSQALRDSLYQPQH
V: TRBV3-1/TRBV3-2

CDR3: ASKTGSTSSTDTQY
V: TRBV2

CDR3: ASSLGGSANYGYT
V: TRBV11-2

CDR3: ASSGPGQRFYSNQPQH
V: TRBV6-1

CDR3: ASSSEQGRPNTEAF
V: TRBV7-9

CDR3: ASSWDREGNYGYT
V: TRBV5-6

CDR3: ASFLQGISPLH
V: TRBV5-4

CDR3: SVTGTGNYGYT
V: TRBV29-1

CDR3: ASSPPAARYT
V: TRBV28

CDR3: ASSVGTGGDEQY
V: TRBV9

CDR3: ASGTGSILNSPLH
V: TRBV12-5

CDR3: ASSPHRDYGYT
V: TRBV11-2

CDR3: ASSVVGGNTGELF
V: TRBV9

CDR3: ASSVQGSSYNSPLH
V: TRBV9

CDR3: ASSSDRGYGYT
V: TRBV5-1

CDR3: ASSLAGLAGKNIQY
V: TRBV7-9

CDR3: ASTQGQGNQPQH
V: TRBV2

CDR3: ASSIHVNARDTGYT
V: TRBV11-2

CDR3: ASSQGGPPGGYT
V: TRBV3-1/TRBV3-2

CDR3: ASMTGYEQY
V: TRBV10-2

CDR3: ASSFSTGGYQPQH
V: TRBV19

CDR3: ASSQDPKEWGLTDTQY
V: TRBV4-1

CDR3: ASSLTGVGGDTQY
V: TRBV19

CDR3: ASSVEGNPREKLF
V: TRBV9

CDR3: ASSRDATEAF
V: TRBV12-3/TRBV12-4

CDR3: ASSRRESEQY
V: TRBV7-8

CDR3: ASSRQGLSTGNTIY
V: TRBV27

CDR3: ASSADPQGSNSPLH
V: TRBV18

CDR3: ASRVQGISYEQY
V: TRBV28

CDR3: ASSQFSGRATSEQY
V: TRBV3-1/TRBV3-2

CDR3: ASRDRANYGYT
V: TRBV6-5

CDR3: ASSPQQASNEKLF
V: TRBV5-1

CDR3: ASSPSGTMKLF
V: TRBV7-9

CDR3: ASSQFGLAGVINEQF
V: TRBV23-1

CDR3: ATATSGSYEQF
V: TRBV12-3/TRBV12-4

CDR3: ASSSTGENYGYT
V: TRBV6-2/TRBV6-3

CDR3: ASSESSRGAGEQY
V: TRBV10-1

CDR3: AISGAGTAYEQY
V: TRBV10-3

CDR3: ASSAQGAAQPQH
V: TRBV5-8

CDR3: ASSYSNSGTGEQF
V: TRBV6-5

CDR3: ASSVGPGLYNEQF
V: TRBV9

CDR3: ASSQGPGLDSTDTQY
V: TRBV3-1/TRBV3-2

CDR3: ASSQGTSGSQYEQY
V: TRBV4-1

CDR3: ASSLNGQPNQPQH
V: TRBV5-8